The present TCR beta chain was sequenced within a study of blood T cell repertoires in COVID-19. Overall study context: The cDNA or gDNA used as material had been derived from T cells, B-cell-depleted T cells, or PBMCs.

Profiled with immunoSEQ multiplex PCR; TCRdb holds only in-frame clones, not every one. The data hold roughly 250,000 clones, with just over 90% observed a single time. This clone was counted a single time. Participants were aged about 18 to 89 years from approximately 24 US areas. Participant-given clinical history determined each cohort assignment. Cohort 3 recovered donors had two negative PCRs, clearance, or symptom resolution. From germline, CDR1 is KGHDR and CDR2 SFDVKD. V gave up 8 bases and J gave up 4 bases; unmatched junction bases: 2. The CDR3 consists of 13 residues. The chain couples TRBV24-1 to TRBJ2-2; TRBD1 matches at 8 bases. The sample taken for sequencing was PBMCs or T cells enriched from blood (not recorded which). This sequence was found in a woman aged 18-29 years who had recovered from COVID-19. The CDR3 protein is CATTGGATGELFF. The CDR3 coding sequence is TGTGCCACCACAGGGGGCGCCACCGGGGAGCTGTTTTTT.